A selection of T cell receptor beta chains follows, all from one sample in a study of cytomegalovirus exposure and HLA in healthy donors. Only in-frame clones appear in the TCRdb table, and some are missing; sequencing was by immunoSEQ multiplex PCR. The sample has 90,000 to 95,000 clones, approximately 80% seen once. Sequencing was done on a sample of PBMCs. The receptors shown here come from a young man in good health and CMV-seronegative. Each CDR3 is given with its conserved first and last residue. D genes are given only for firm matches. Size tells how often a clone was seen (once, few, many) or the class of an expanded clone, and some rows leave it out.

clone_size d_call j_call v_call cdr3_length cdr3_nt cdr3_aa
few TRBD1 TRBJ2-5 TRBV9 16 TGTGCCAGCAGCGGCGATACAGGGGAACTACAAGAGACCCAGTACTTC CASSGDTGELQETQYF
. TRBD1 TRBJ2-2 TRBV2 14 TGTGCCAGCATATGGGACAGGGATGCCGGGGAGCTGTTTTTT CASIWDRDAGELFF
. . TRBJ1-1 TRBV29-1 13 TGCAGCGCGCTATCGGAGGTGAACACTGAAGCTTTCTTT CSALSEVNTEAFF
. . TRBJ2-3 TRBV29-1 14 TGCAGCGCCGAGGGCAGCGTTAGCACAGATACGCAGTATTTT CSAEGSVSTDTQYF
. . TRBJ2-2 TRBV5-1 13 TGCGCCAGCAGCTACCAAGCGGGCGGGGAGCTGTTTTTT CASSYQAGGELFF
. TRBD1 TRBJ1-1 TRBV30 13 TGTGCCTGGGCGGGACAGATGAACACTGAAGCTTTCTTT CAWAGQMNTEAFF
few . TRBJ1-3 TRBV6-5 10 TGTGCCAGCGTAGGAAACACCATATATTTT CASVGNTIYF
once TRBD1 TRBJ2-1 TRBV7-7 13 TGTGCCAGCAGCCAGGGACAGTACAATGAGCAGTTCTTC CASSQGQYNEQFF
few TRBD1 TRBJ1-4 TRBV6-1 14 TGTGCCAGCAGTCAACAGGGGGCGGGAGAAAAACTGTTTTTT CASSQQGAGEKLFF
. . TRBJ2-1 TRBV7-9 15 TGTGCCAGCAGCGCTGGGGGGGGCCCCCACAATGAGCAGTTCTTC CASSAGGGPHNEQFF
. . TRBJ1-1 TRBV5-1 14 TGCGCCAGCCGCACGTTGCAGGGGAGCACTGAAGCTTTCTTT CASRTLQGSTEAFF
. . TRBJ1-2 TRBV7-2 13 TGTGCCAGCAGCTTAAACGGGTTAGAAGGCTACACCTTC CASSLNGLEGYTF
. . TRBJ1-1 TRBV7-8 18 TGTGCCAGCAGCTTAATCGCGGGGGGGGGCGCGGTGAACACTGAAGCTTTCTTT CASSLIAGGGAVNTEAFF
. . TRBJ2-7 TRBV9 15 TGTGCCAGCAGCAAAGGTATTACTAACCACTACTTCCAGTACTTC CASSKGITNHYFQYF
. . TRBJ2-5 TRBV6-5 15 TGTGCCAGCAGTTACTCGACTCCGAACCAAGAGACCCAGTACTTC CASSYSTPNQETQYF
. TRBD2 TRBJ2-3 TRBV5-4 14 TGTGCCAGCAGCTTGTCGGGGGGGGGAAATACGCAGTATTTT CASSLSGGGNTQYF
. . TRBJ1-6 TRBV7-9 15 TGTGCCAGCAGCCTCCCGGGGGGGAATAATTCACCCCTCCACTTT CASSLPGGNNSPLHF
few . TRBJ1-2 TRBV6-1 12 TGTGCCAGCCAAACGGGGAACTATGGCTACACCTTC CASQTGNYGYTF
. TRBD1 TRBJ2-7 TRBV6-1 15 TGTGCCATCCTGACCCCCGGGACAGGCTCCTACGAGCAGTACTTC CAILTPGTGSYEQYF
. . TRBJ1-2 TRBV5-8 19 TGTGCCAGCAGCTTGAAAGGAAGAAGGTCGGGGTATGAGAACTATGGCTACACCTTC CASSLKGRRSGYENYGYTF
. TRBD2 TRBJ2-7 TRBV18 14 TGTGCCAGCTCCTCAAGCGGGGGCCCCTACGAGCAGTACTTC CASSSSGGPYEQYF
once . TRBJ2-3 TRBV7-3 18 TGTGCCAGCAGCTTGGACTCCACCCGCTGGACGGGCACAGATACGCAGTATTTT CASSLDSTRWTGTDTQYF
. TRBD1 TRBJ2-7 TRBV25-1 13 TGTGCCAGCAGTGACTCGGGACAGGTCGGAAGCGGCTTC CASSDSGQVGSGF
. . TRBJ1-2 TRBV14 17 TGTGCCAGCAGCCAAGATCGAGGCGAGGAGGTTAACTATGGCTACACCTTC CASSQDRGEEVNYGYTF
. . TRBJ2-3 TRBV6-1 13 TGTGCCAGCAGTGAAGCGGCAGGGGATACGCAGTATTTT CASSEAAGDTQYF
. TRBD1 TRBJ1-6 TRBV10-3 15 TGTGCCATCAGTGACCCCACGAGAGGGGGCTCACCCCTCCACTTT CAISDPTRGGSPLHF
. . TRBJ1-1 TRBV27 14 TGTGCCAGCAGTTCCGGACTCCCGAACACTGAAGCTTTCTTT CASSSGLPNTEAFF
. . TRBJ1-5 TRBV4-1 16 TGCGCCAGCAGCCAAGACCGCAGGGTTAGCAATCAGCCCCAGCATTTT CASSQDRRVSNQPQHF
once . TRBJ2-1 TRBV2 14 TGTGCCAGCAAGTCTGAGACTACACACAATGAGCAGTTCTTC CASKSETTHNEQFF
. . TRBJ2-5 TRBV5-1 14 TGCGCCAGCAGCTTGGCAGGGGATGGCAAGACCCAGTACTTC CASSLAGDGKTQYF
. TRBD1 TRBJ1-6 TRBV27 16 TGTGCCAGCAGTCCACAGGGGCCCGCTGGTAATTCACCCCTCCACTTT CASSPQGPAGNSPLHF
. TRBD1 TRBJ1-4 TRBV5-6 15 TGTGCCAGCAGCTTGAGGACAGGGGTTCGCGAAAAACTGTTTTTT CASSLRTGVREKLFF
once TRBD1 TRBJ1-6 TRBV5-8 18 TGTGCCAGCAGCTTCACAGGGGACTTAGGGGCCTATAATTCACCCCTCCACTTT CASSFTGDLGAYNSPLHF
. . TRBJ1-6 TRBV5-5 16 TGTGCCAGCAGCTTGGCCTGGGGAGGGTTGGGTTCACCCCTCCACTTT CASSLAWGGLGSPLHF
. TRBD2 TRBJ2-7 TRBV2 15 TGTGCCAGCAGTGAAAGAGGGCGGGGGGGTCACGAGCAGTACTTC CASSERGRGGHEQYF
. . TRBJ2-1 TRBV7-9 15 TGTTCCAGCAGTTTAGCACAGGGCTCCTACAATGAGCAGTTCTTC CSSSLAQGSYNEQFF
. . TRBJ1-4 TRBV9 17 TGTGCCAGCAGTCGCGGGCTGGGAACAGGGCCTAATGAAAAACTGTTTTTT CASSRGLGTGPNEKLFF
. . TRBJ2-3 TRBV11-2 14 TGTGCCAGCAGTCCGGGGGGAGGGGGAGATACGCAGTATTTT CASSPGGGGDTQYF
. . TRBJ2-2 TRBV6-1 13 TGTGCCAGCAGTGGGCCGGGGTCCGGGGAGCTGTTTTTT CASSGPGSGELFF
. . TRBJ1-2 TRBV5-4 15 TGTGCCAGCAGCACCGTAAAACAGGTCGGGTATGGCTACACCTTC CASSTVKQVGYGYTF
. TRBD1 TRBJ1-4 TRBV19 16 TGTGCCAGTAGTCCAGTAGGGGGCGGATTTAATGAAAAACTGTTTTTT CASSPVGGGFNEKLFF
few TRBD1 TRBJ1-5 TRBV4-1 16 TGCGCCAGCAGCCAACAAACACAGGGGAGGAATCAGCCCCAGCATTTT CASSQQTQGRNQPQHF
few . TRBJ1-2 TRBV6-1 15 TGTGCCAGCAGTGAAGTTCTGAGAACGGGAGATGGCTACACCTTC CASSEVLRTGDGYTF
once . TRBJ1-4 TRBV7-8 11 TGTGCCAGCCAGGGGAGTGAAAAACTGTTTTTT CASQGSEKLFF
. . TRBJ1-2 TRBV18 13 TGTGCCAGCTCACCTCAGGGTGCCTATGGCTACACCTTC CASSPQGAYGYTF
. TRBD1 TRBJ2-3 TRBV5-1 17 TGCGCCAGCAGCGGCGGCCTTGGGACAGGTATTGGAGATACGCAGTATTTT CASSGGLGTGIGDTQYF
. TRBD1 TRBJ1-1 TRBV28 14 TGTGCCAGCAGTTCGGGACAGGGCGGCACTGAAGCTTTCTTT CASSSGQGGTEAFF
. . TRBJ2-7 TRBV25-1 14 TGTGCCAGCAGTGAATTGAAAAACCCCTACGAGCAGTACTTC CASSELKNPYEQYF
. . TRBJ1-5 TRBV27 17 TGTGCCAGCAGTAGAGTGTATCACCGCGCTAGCAATCAGCCCCAGCATTTT CASSRVYHRASNQPQHF
. . TRBJ1-4 TRBV18 18 TGTGCCAGCTCACAACGATTAGGGGCGACGAGCGAGGATCGAAAACTGTTTTTT CASSQRLGATSEDRKLFF
. TRBD1 TRBJ1-1 TRBV5-4 14 TGTGCCAGCAGCTTGGACAGGGGAAACACTGAAGCTTTCTTT CASSLDRGNTEAFF
. . TRBJ2-7 TRBV30 15 TGTGCCTGGAGTGGCGCCCGGGACAACTCCTACGAGCAGTACTTC CAWSGARDNSYEQYF
. . TRBJ1-6 TRBV6-5 12 TGTGCCAGCAGCCCCCCTCTATCACCCCTCCACTTT CASSPPLSPLHF
. . TRBJ2-1 TRBV9 16 TGTGCCAGCAGCGTAGAGGGAAGCGGAGGGTGGGATGAGCAGTTCTTC CASSVEGSGGWDEQFF
. TRBD1 TRBJ1-2 TRBV6-1 13 TGTGCCAGCCTCTTGACAGGGGGCGACGGCTACACCTTC CASLLTGGDGYTF
. . TRBJ1-1 TRBV28 12 TGTGCCAGCAGAGCCGGGTCCACTGAAGCTTTCTTT CASRAGSTEAFF
. . TRBJ1-3 TRBV10-3 14 TGTGCCATCGGTGGGGAGAGCTCTGGAAACACCATATATTTT CAIGGESSGNTIYF